Below, 3 T cell receptor beta chains from the same sample are listed, as sequenced in a study of T cell changes during pregnancy in multiple sclerosis. Sequencing was performed with immunoSEQ multiplex PCR; in TCRdb, only in-frame clones are kept and a portion is missing. The data hold approximately 88,000 clones, with about 96% observed a single time. Sequenced here: peripheral blood, sampled in the second trimester of pregnancy. The receptors were sampled from a female donor with multiple sclerosis, enrolled in a pregnancy study.

The chain joins TRBV25-1 to TRBJ2-2, with D possibly TRBD1 on 6 matching bases. The CDR3 totals 16 residues. Per the germline V gene, CDR1 is MGHDK and CDR2 is SYGVNS. V shed 2 bases and J shed 4 bases, with 14 bases lying between them. The CDR3 is CASSERQGPLTGELFF. CDR3 sequence (DNA): TGTGCCAGCAGTGAACGGCAGGGGCCACTCACCGGGGAGCTGTTTTTT.

This clone was detected a few times. This sequence joins TRBV7-8 and TRBJ1-5; TRBD1 aligns across 11 bases. Germline V gives CDR1 SGHVS, CDR2 FQNEAQ. With V trimmed by 5 bases and J by 5 bases, 5 bases remained unmatched. The CDR3 extends over 15 amino acids. CDR3 coding DNA: TGTGCCAGCAGCCCACTGGACAGGGGGCATCAGCCCCAGCATTTT. Residues: CASSPLDRGHQPQHF.

V is TRBV10-3 and J is TRBJ2-7; D might be TRBD1 (6 bases). This CDR3 is built from 13 residues. Germline V gene data show CDR1 as ENHRY and CDR2 as SYGVKD. Deletions cut 4 bases from V and 5 bases from J, with 12 bases between. The CDR3 loop is CAISVQGLDEQYF. CDR3 sequence (DNA): TGTGCCATCAGTGTGCAGGGGTTAGACGAGCAGTACTTC.